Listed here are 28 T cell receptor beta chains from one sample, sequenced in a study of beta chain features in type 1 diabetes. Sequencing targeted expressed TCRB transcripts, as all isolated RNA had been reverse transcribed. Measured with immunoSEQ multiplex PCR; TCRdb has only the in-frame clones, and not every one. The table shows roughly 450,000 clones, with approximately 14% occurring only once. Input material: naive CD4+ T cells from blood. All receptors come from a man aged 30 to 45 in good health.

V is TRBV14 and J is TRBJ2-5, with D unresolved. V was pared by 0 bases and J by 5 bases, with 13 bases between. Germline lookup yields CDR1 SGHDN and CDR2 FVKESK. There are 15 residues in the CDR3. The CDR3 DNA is TGTGCCAGCAGCCAAGATCGTCTGGGCTGGGAGACCCAGTACTTC. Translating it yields CASSQDRLGWETQYF.

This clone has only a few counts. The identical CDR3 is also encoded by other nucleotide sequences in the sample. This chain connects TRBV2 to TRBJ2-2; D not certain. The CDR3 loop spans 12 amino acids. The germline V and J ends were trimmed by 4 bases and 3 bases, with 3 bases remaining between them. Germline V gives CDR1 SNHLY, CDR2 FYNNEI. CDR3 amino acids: CASSGDTGELFF. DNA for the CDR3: TGTGCCAGCAGTGGCGACACCGGGGAGCTGTTTTTT.

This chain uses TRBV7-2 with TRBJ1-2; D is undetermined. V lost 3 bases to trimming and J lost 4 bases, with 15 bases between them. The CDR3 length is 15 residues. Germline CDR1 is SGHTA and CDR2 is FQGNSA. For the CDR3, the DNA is TGTGCCAGCAGCTTGGGCACAGCGTCTAGCTATGGCTACACCTTC. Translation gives CASSLGTASSYGYTF.

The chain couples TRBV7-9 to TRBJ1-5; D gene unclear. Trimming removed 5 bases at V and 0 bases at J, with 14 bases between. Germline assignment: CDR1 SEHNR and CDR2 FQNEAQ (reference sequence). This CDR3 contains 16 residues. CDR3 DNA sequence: TGTGCCAGCAGCGTCACCACTAAGGATAGCAATCAGCCCCAGCATTTT. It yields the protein CASSVTTKDSNQPQHF.

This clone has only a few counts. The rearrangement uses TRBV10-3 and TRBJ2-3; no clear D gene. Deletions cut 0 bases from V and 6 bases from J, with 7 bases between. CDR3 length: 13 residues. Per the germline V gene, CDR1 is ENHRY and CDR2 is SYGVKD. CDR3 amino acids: CAISESQWDTQYF. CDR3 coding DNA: TGTGCCATCAGTGAGTCCCAGTGGGATACGCAGTATTTT.

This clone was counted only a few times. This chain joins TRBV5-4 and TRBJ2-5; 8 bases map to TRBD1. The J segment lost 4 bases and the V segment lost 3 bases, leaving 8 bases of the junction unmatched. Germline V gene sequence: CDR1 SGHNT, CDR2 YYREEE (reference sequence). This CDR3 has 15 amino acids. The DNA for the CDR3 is TGTGCCAGCAGCTCTGACAGGGGCGAAGGAGAGACCCAGTACTTC. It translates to CASSSDRGEGETQYF.

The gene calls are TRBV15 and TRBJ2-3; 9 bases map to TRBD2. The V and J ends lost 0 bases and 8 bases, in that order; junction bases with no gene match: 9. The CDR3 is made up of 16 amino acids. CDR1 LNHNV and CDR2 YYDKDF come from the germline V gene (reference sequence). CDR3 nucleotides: TGTGCCACCAGCAGAGATGCGGCGGGAGGGGCTTTTACGCAGTATTTT. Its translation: CATSRDAAGGAFTQYF.

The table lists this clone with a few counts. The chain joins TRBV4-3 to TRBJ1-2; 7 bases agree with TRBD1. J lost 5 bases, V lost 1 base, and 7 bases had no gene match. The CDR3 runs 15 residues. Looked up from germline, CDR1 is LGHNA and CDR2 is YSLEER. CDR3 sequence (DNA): TGCGCCAGCAGCCAAGGGGCCAGGGGGAAATATGGCTACACCTTC. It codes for CASSQGARGKYGYTF.

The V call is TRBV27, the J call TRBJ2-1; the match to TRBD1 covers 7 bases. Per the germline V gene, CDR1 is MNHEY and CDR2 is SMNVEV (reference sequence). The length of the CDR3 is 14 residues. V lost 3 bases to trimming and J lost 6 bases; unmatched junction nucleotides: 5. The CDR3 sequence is CASSFGTVGNEQFF. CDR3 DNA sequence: TGTGCCAGCAGTTTTGGGACAGTGGGCAATGAGCAGTTCTTC.

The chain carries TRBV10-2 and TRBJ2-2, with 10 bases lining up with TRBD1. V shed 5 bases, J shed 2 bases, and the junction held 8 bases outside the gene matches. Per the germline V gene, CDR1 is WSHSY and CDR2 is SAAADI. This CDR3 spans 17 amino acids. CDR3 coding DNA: TGCGCCAGCAGTAAGAGGACAGGGGGACTCAACACCGGGGAGCTGTTTTTT. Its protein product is CASSKRTGGLNTGELFF.

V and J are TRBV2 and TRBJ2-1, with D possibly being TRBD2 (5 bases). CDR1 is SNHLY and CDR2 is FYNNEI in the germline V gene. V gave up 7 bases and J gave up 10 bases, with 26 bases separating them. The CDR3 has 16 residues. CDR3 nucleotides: TGTGCCAGCAATCCCCTAGCTCTGACCGCTATTTTCGAGCAGTTCTTC. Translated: CASNPLALTAIFEQFF. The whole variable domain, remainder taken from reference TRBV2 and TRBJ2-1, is EPEVTQTPSHQVTQMGQEVILRCVPISNHLYFYWYRQILGQKVEFLVSFYNNEISEKSEIFDDQFSVERPDGSNFTLKIRSTKLEDSAMYFCASNPLALTAIFEQFFGPGTRLTVL.

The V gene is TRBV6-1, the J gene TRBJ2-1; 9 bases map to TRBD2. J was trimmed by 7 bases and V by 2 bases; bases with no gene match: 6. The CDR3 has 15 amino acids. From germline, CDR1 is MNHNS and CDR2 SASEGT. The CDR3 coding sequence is TGTGCCAGCAGTGAAAGACTAGCGGTCTTGAATGAGCAGTTCTTC. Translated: CASSERLAVLNEQFF.

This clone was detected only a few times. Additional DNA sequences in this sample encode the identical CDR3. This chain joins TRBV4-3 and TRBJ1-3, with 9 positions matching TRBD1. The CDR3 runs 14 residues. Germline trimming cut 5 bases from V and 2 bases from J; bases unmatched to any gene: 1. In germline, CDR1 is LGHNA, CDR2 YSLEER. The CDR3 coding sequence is TGCGCCAGCAGCAGACAGGGGGCTGGAAACACCATATATTTT. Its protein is CASSRQGAGNTIYF.

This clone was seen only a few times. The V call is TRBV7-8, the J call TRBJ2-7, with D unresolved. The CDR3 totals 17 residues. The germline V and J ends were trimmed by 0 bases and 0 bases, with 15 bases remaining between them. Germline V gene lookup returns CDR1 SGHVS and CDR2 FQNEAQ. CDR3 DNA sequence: TGTGCCAGCAGCTTAGCCGTTGACCGTAGGAGCTCCTACGAGCAGTACGTC. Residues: CASSLAVDRRSSYEQYV.

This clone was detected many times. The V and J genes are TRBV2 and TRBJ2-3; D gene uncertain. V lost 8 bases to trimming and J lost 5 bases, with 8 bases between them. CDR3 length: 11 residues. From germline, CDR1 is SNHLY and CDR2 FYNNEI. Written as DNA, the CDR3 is TGTGCCAGCTCGATCGGAGATACGCAGTATTTT. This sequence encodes CASSIGDTQYF.

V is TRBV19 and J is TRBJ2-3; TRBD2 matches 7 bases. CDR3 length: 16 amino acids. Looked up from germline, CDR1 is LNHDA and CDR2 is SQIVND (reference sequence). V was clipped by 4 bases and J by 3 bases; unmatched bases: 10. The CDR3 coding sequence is TGTGCCAGTAGTAGAACCAGCGGGGATTGGACAGATACGCAGTATTTT. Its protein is CASSRTSGDWTDTQYF.

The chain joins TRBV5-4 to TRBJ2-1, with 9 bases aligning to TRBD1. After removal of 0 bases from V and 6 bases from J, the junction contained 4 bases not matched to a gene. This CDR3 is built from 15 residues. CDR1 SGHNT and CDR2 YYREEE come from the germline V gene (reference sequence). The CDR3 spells CASSLGQGGINEQFF. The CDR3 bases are TGTGCCAGCAGCTTGGGACAGGGGGGTATCAATGAGCAGTTCTTC.

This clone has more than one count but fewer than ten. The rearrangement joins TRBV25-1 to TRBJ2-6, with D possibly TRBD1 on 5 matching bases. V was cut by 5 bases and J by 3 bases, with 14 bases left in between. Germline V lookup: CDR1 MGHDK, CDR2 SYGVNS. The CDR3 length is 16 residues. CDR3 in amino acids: CASSRQGIVGANVLTF. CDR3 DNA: TGTGCCAGCAGTCGGCAGGGAATCGTTGGGGCCAACGTCCTGACTTTC. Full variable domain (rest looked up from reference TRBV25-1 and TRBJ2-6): EADIYQTPRYLVIGTGKKITLECSQTMGHDKMYWYQQDPGMELHLIHYSYGVNSTEKGDLSSESTVSRIRTEHFPLTLESARPSHTSQYLCASSRQGIVGANVLTFGAGSRLTVL.

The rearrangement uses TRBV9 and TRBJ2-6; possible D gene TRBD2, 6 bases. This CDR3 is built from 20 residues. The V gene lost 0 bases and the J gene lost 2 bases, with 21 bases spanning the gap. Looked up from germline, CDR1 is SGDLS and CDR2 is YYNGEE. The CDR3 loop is CASSVVRGGTEQTGANVLTF. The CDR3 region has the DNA TGTGCCAGCAGCGTAGTTCGAGGCGGGACGGAGCAGACTGGGGCCAACGTCCTGACTTTC.

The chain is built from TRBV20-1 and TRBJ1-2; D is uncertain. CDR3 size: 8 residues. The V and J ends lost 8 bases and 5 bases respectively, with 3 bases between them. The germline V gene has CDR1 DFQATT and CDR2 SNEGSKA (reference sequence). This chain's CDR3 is CSPYGYTF. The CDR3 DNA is TGCAGTCCTTATGGCTACACCTTC.

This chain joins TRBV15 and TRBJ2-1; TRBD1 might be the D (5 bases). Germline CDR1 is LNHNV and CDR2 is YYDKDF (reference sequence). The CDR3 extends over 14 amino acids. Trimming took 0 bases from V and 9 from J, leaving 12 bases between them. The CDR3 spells CATSRDKGLGEQFF. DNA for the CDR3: TGTGCCACCAGCAGAGATAAGGGGCTTGGTGAGCAGTTCTTC.

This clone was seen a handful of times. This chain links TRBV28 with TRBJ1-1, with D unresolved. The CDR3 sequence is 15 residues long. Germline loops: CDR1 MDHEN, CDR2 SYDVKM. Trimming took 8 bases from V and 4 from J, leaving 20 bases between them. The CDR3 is CASRTPWGNRTEAFF. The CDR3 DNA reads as TGTGCCAGCCGGACCCCGTGGGGAAATCGCACTGAAGCTTTCTTT.

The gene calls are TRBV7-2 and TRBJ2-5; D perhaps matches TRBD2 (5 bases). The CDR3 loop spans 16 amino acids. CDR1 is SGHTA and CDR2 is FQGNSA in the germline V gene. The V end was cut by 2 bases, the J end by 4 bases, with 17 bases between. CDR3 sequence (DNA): TGTGCCAGCAGCTTATCGGCCCCAGGAGGTCGAGAGACCCAGTACTTC. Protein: CASSLSAPGGRETQYF.

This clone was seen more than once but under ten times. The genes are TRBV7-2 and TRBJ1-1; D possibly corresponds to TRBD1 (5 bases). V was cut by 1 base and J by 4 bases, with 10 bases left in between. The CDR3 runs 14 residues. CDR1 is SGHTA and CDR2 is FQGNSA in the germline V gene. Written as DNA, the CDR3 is TGTGCCAGCAGCTTAGTCGGGGGAGTCACTGAAGCTTTCTTT. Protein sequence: CASSLVGGVTEAFF. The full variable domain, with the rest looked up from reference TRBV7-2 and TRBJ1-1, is GAGVSQSPSNKVTEKGKDVELRCDPISGHTALYWYRQSLGQGLEFLIYFQGNSAPDKSGLPSDRFSAERTGGSVSTLTIQRTQQEDSAVYLCASSLVGGVTEAFFGQGTRLTVV.

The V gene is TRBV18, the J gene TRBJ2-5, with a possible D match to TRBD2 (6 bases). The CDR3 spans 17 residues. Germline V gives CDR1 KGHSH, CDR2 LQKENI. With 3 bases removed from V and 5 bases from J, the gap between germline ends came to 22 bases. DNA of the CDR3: TGTGCCAGCTCACCTGGCAGGCGTGCGGGGCGCAGGGAGACCCAGTACTTC. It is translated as CASSPGRRAGRRETQYF. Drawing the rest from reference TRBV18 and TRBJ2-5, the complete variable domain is NAGVMQNPRHLVRRRGQEARLRCSPMKGHSHVYWYRQLPEEGLKFMVYLQKENIIDESGMPKERFSAEFPKEGPSILRIQQVVRGDSAAYFCASSPGRRAGRRETQYFGPGTRLLVL.

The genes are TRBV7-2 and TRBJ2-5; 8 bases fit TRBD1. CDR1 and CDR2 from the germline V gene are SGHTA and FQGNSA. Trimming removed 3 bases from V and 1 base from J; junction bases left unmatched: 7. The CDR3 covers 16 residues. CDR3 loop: CASSFRPDRGQETQYF. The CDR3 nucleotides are TGTGCCAGCAGCTTCCGACCCGACAGGGGCCAAGAGACCCAGTACTTC.

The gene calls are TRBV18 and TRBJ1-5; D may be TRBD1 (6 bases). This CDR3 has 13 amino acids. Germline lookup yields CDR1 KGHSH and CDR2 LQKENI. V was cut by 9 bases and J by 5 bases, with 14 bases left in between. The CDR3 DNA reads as TGTGCCAGTCAAATCGACAGGCATCAGCCCCAGCATTTT. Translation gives CASQIDRHQPQHF.

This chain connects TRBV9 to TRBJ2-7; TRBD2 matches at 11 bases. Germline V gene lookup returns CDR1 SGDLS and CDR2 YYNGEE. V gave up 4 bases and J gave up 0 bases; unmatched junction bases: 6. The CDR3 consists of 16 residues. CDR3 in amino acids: CASSTTGTSGSYEQYF. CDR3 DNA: TGTGCCAGCAGCACGACCGGGACTAGCGGCTCCTACGAGCAGTACTTC.